This entry features one T cell receptor beta chain sequence. This entry belongs to a study of blood T cell repertoires in COVID-19. Across the whole study: The analysed material was cDNA or gDNA that came from T cells, B-cell-depleted T cells, or PBMCs.

V lost 3 bases, J lost 3 bases, and 6 bases stayed unmatched. CDR3 length: 14 residues. The germline gives CDR1 GTSNPN, CDR2 SVGIG (reference sequence). Original handling: Estimation of nucleated cell counts was performed using reference gene primer amplification. Sequenced by immunoSEQ multiplex PCR; TCRdb stores in-frame clones only, minus some. V and J calls and clone size come straight from that table; D and trimming were deduced from the DNA. The profile shows around 350,000 clones, around 87% of them singletons. The receptor comes from a human donor in a cohort sampled during active COVID-19. Input material: peripheral blood. V usage is TRBV30 and J usage is TRBJ2-3; the match to TRBD1 covers 7 bases. The CDR3 spells CAWRPTGMTDTQYF. CDR3 coding DNA: TGTGCCTGGAGGCCGACAGGGATGACAGATACGCAGTATTTT.